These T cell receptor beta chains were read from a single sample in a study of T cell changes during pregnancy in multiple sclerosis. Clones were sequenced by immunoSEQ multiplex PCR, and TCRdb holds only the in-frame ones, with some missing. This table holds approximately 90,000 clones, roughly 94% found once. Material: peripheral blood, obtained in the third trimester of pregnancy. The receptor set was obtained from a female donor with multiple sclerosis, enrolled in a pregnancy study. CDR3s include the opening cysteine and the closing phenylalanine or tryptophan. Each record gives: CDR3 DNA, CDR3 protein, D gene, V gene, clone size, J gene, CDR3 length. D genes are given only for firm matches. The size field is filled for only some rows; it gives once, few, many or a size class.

TGTGCCAGCACCCCTCTCGACGAGCAGTACTTC	CASTPLDEQYF	-	TRBV6-1	-	TRBJ2-7	11
TGCGCCAGCAGCTTGGGCGGCCTGCGCGGGGATACGCAGTATTTT	CASSLGGLRGDTQYF	-	TRBV5-1	-	TRBJ2-3	15
TGTGCCAGCAGTGAACTCGGCCTACGGGCGAACACCGGGGAGCTGTTTTTT	CASSELGLRANTGELFF	-	TRBV6-1	-	TRBJ2-2	17
TGTGCCAGCAGCTTAGTTGGGATGGACAGGGCTGGCTACACCTTC	CASSLVGMDRAGYTF	TRBD1	TRBV7-8	-	TRBJ1-2	15
TGTGCCTGGAGGACGGAAACCGGGAGTGCCTATGGCGAGCAGTACTTC	CAWRTETGSAYGEQYF	-	TRBV30	-	TRBJ2-7	16
TGTGCCAGCAGCTTACGACAGGGAATGAACACTGAAGCTTTCTTT	CASSLRQGMNTEAFF	TRBD1	TRBV11-2	-	TRBJ1-1	15
TGTGCCAGCAGCAAATCCGAGGATAACGAGCAGTACTTC	CASSKSEDNEQYF	-	TRBV21-1	-	TRBJ2-7	13
TGTGCCAGCAGCTTGGTCGGAGGGGCTAACTATGGCTACACCTTC	CASSLVGGANYGYTF	-	TRBV5-6	-	TRBJ1-2	15
TGTGCCAGCAGAAAGGTCGGGACTAGCGGACCGAATGAGCAGTTCTTC	CASRKVGTSGPNEQFF	TRBD2	TRBV6-6	-	TRBJ2-1	16
TGTGCCAGCAGTCTCAAAACCGGGACAGGGACCTGGGATACGCAGTATTTT	CASSLKTGTGTWDTQYF	TRBD1	TRBV27	-	TRBJ2-3	17
TGTGCCAGTAGTATAGGGACAGGGGGTTTCTACGAGCAGTACTTC	CASSIGTGGFYEQYF	TRBD1	TRBV19	-	TRBJ2-7	15
TGTGCCAGCAGCTTGAGGACAGGGGGGACGGCCAAAAACATTCAGTACTTC	CASSLRTGGTAKNIQYF	TRBD1	TRBV7-2	-	TRBJ2-4	17
TGTGCCAGCACCGGGACTACTAATGAAAAACTGTTTTTT	CASTGTTNEKLFF	-	TRBV6-5	-	TRBJ1-4	13
TGCGCCAGCAGCACCGGACTAGCGGTTAACACCGGGGAGCTGTTTTTT	CASSTGLAVNTGELFF	TRBD2	TRBV4-3	-	TRBJ2-2	16
TGCGCCAGCAGCCCACTAGCGGCTAGCACAGATACGCAGTATTTT	CASSPLAASTDTQYF	TRBD2	TRBV4-3	-	TRBJ2-3	15
TGCGCCAGCAGCCAGCTCGGGGGGGCGGGTGAAAAACTGTTTTTT	CASSQLGGAGEKLFF	-	TRBV4-1	-	TRBJ1-4	15
TGTGCCAGCAGTTATAGACAGGGGGCCTTAGCAGATACGCAGTATTTT	CASSYRQGALADTQYF	TRBD1	TRBV6-6	-	TRBJ2-3	16
TGTGCCAGCAGTAGAGGGACAGGCTTCTACGAGCAGTACTTC	CASSRGTGFYEQYF	TRBD1	TRBV27	-	TRBJ2-7	14
TGTGCCAGCAGTTACGAGCAGCGATCCTACGAGCAGTACTTC	CASSYEQRSYEQYF	-	TRBV6-5	-	TRBJ2-7	14
TGTGCCAGCAGCTTAGCAGGGCTCAATCAGCCCCAGCATTTT	CASSLAGLNQPQHF	-	TRBV13	-	TRBJ1-5	14
TGTGCCTCGACGCTGGGACAGGGGGCATACACCGGGGAGCTGTTTTTT	CASTLGQGAYTGELFF	TRBD1	TRBV19	-	TRBJ2-2	16
TGTGCCAGTAGTACCCAGGGATTTCGGGACTATGGCTACACCTTC	CASSTQGFRDYGYTF	-	TRBV19	-	TRBJ1-2	15
TGTGCCAGCAGCTCCTCAGGAATGAACACTGAAGCTTTCTTT	CASSSSGMNTEAFF	-	TRBV7-9	-	TRBJ1-1	14
TGTGCCAGCAGCAGGACAGGGGGCTCTGGAAACACCATATATTTT	CASSRTGGSGNTIYF	TRBD1	TRBV2	once	TRBJ1-3	15
TGTGCCAGCAGCCTGACTAGCGGGACTCCCTACAATGAGCAGTTCTTC	CASSLTSGTPYNEQFF	TRBD2	TRBV5-6	-	TRBJ2-1	16
TGTGCCAGCAGCGGCGGACTAGCGGGAAGTATGAATGAGCAGTTCTTC	CASSGGLAGSMNEQFF	TRBD2	TRBV28	-	TRBJ2-1	16
TGTGCCAGCAGCGTAGACGGCTATGGCTACACCTTC	CASSVDGYGYTF	-	TRBV9	-	TRBJ1-2	12
TGTGCCAGCAGTCGGGAGCCCGAGATCGGGCAGTACTTC	CASSREPEIGQYF	-	TRBV5-6	-	TRBJ2-7	13